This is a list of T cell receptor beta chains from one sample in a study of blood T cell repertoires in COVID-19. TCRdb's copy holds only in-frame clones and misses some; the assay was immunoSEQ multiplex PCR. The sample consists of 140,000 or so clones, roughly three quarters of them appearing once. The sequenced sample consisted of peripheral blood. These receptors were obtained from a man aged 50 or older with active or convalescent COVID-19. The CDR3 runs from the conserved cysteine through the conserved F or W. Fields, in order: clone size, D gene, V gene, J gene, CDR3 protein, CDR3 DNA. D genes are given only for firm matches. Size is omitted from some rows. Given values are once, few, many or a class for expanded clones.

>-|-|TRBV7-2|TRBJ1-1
CASSSSQITEAFF
TGTGCCAGCAGCTCGTCGCAGATTACTGAAGCTTTCTTT
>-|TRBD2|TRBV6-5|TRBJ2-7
CASSKREPYEQYF
TGTGCCAGCAGCAAGCGGGAGCCGTACGAGCAGTACTTC
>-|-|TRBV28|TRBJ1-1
CASSPYMNTEAFF
TGTGCCAGCAGCCCTTATATGAACACTGAAGCTTTCTTT
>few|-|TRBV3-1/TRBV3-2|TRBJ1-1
CASSQEGATEAFF
TGTGCCAGCAGCCAAGAGGGGGCCACTGAAGCTTTCTTT
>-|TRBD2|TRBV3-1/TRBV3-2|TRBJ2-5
CASSQLLAGAETQYF
TGTGCCAGCAGCCAACTTCTAGCGGGAGCCGAGACCCAGTACTTC
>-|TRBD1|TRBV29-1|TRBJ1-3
CSVTHQFQGAGNTIYF
TGCAGCGTCACTCACCAATTTCAGGGGGCTGGAAACACCATATATTTT
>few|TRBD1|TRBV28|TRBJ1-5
CASREDREVSQPQHF
TGTGCCAGCAGGGAGGACAGGGAAGTAAGTCAGCCCCAGCATTTT
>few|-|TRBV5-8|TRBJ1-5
CASSEGRDPNRPQHF
TGTGCCAGCAGCGAAGGCCGGGATCCTAATCGGCCCCAGCATTTT
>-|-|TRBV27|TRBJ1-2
CASSPSLFYGYTF
TGTGCCAGCAGTCCGAGCTTGTTCTATGGCTACACCTTC
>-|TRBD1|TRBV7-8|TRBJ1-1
CASSPRQGRWDTEAFF
TGTGCCAGCAGCCCGCGACAGGGGAGGTGGGACACTGAAGCTTTCTTT
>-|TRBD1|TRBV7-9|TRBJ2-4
CASSSYSGQGLDIQYF
TGTGCCAGCAGCTCATACTCGGGACAGGGTTTGGACATTCAGTACTTC
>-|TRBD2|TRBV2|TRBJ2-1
CASSEGGRAFSEQFF
TGTGCCAGCAGTGAAGGGGGGAGGGCCTTTTCTGAGCAGTTCTTC
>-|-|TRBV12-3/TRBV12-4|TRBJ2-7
CASSLTSPYEQYF
TGTGCCAGCAGTCTAACCTCCCCCTACGAGCAGTACTTC
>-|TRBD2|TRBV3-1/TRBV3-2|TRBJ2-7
CASSQDLGLAGVYEQYF
TGTGCCAGCAGCCAAGATCTAGGGCTAGCGGGAGTCTACGAGCAGTACTTC
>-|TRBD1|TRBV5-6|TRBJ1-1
CASSPGTGVEAFF
TGTGCCAGCAGCCCCGGGACAGGGGTTGAAGCTTTCTTT
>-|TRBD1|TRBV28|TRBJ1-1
CASSLGTGELNTEAFF
TGTGCCAGCAGTTTAGGGACAGGGGAACTGAACACTGAAGCTTTCTTT
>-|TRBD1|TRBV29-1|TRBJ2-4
CSVPGQGANIQYF
TGCAGCGTCCCGGGGCAGGGGGCCAACATTCAGTACTTC
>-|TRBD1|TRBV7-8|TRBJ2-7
CASSLGRGSYEQYF
TGTGCCAGCAGCTTGGGCAGGGGGAGTTACGAGCAGTACTTC
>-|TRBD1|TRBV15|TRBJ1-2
CATRDRTGAGYTF
TGTGCCACGCGGGACAGGACAGGGGCTGGCTACACCTTC
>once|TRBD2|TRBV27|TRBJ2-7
CASSLSQGLAFSYEQYF
TGTGCCAGCAGTTTATCGCAGGGACTAGCTTTCTCCTACGAGCAGTACTTC
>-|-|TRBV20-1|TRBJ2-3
CSASTGTSTDTQYF
TGCAGTGCTAGTACGGGTACTAGCACAGATACGCAGTATTTT
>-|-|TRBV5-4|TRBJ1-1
CASSLVEKTHEAFF
TGTGCCAGCAGCTTGGTGGAGAAGACCCATGAAGCTTTCTTT
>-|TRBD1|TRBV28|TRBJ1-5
CASNLDRSNQPQHF
TGTGCCAGCAATTTGGACAGGAGCAATCAGCCCCAGCATTTT
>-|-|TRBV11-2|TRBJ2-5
CASSLRQTKGETQYF
TGTGCCAGCAGCTTAAGACAGACCAAGGGAGAGACCCAGTACTTC
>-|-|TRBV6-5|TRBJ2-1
CASSYTRAGEQFF
TGTGCCAGCAGTTACACGAGGGCGGGAGAGCAGTTCTTC